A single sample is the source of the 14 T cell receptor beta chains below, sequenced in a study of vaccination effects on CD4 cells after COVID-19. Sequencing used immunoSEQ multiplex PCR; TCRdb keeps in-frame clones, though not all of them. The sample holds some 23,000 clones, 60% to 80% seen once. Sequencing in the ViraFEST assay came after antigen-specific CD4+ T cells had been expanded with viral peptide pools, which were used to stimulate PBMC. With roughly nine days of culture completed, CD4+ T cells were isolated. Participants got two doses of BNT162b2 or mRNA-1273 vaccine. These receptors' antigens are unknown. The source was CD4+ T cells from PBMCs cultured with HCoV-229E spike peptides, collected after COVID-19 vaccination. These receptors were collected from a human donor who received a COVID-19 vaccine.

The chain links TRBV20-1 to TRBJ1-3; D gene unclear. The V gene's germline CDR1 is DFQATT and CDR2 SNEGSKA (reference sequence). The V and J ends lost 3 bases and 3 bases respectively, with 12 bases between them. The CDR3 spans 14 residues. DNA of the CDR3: TGCAGTGCTAGTTGGCGTGGCGGTGGAAACACCATATATTTT. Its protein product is CSASWRGGGNTIYF.

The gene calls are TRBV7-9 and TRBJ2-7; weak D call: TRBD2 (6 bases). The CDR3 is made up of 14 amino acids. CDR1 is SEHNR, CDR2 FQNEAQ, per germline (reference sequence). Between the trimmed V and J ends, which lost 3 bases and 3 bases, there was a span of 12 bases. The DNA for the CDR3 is TGTGCCAGCAGCTTGTCGGGACTTCACTACGAGCAGTACTTC. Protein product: CASSLSGLHYEQYF.

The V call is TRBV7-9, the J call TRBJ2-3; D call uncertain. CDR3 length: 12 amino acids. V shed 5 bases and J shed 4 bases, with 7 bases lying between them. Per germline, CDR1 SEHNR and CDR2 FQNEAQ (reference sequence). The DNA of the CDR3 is TGTGCCAGCAGCCCGAGTGCAGATACGCAGTATTTT. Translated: CASSPSADTQYF.

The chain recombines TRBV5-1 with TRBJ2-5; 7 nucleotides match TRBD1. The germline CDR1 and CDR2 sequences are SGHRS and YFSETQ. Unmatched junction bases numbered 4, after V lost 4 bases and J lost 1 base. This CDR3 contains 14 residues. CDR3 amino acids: CASSTGQVQETQYF. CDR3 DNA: TGCGCCAGCAGCACAGGACAGGTCCAAGAGACCCAGTACTTC.

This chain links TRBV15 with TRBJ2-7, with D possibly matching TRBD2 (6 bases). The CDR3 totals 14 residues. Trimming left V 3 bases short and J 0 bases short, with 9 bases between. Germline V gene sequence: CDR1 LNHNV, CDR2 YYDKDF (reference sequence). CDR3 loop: CATSRIGGSYEQYF. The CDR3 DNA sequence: TGTGCCACCAGCAGGATCGGGGGCTCCTACGAGCAGTACTTC. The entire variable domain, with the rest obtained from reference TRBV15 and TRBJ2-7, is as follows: DAMVIQNPRYQVTQFGKPVTLSCSQTLNHNVMYWYQQKSSQAPKLLFHYYDKDFNNEADTPDNFQSRRPNTSFCFLDIRSPGLGDTAMYLCATSRIGGSYEQYFGPGTRLTVT.

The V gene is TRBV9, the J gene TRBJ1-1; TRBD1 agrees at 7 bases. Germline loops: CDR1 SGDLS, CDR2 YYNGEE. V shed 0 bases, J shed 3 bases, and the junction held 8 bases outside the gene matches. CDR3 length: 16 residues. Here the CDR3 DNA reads TGTGCCAGCAGCGTAGAGGCGGGAGACAGGGACACTGAAGCTTTCTTT. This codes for CASSVEAGDRDTEAFF.

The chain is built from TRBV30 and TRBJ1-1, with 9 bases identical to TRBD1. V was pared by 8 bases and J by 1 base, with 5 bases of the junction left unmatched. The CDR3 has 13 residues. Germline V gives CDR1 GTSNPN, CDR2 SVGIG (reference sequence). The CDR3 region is CAPRDRANTEAFF. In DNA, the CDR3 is TGTGCCCCCCGGGACAGGGCGAACACTGAAGCTTTCTTT.

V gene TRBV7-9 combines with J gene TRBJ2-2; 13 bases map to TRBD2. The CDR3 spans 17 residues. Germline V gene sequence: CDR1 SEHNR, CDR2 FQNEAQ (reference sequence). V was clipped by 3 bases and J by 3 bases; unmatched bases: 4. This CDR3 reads CASSFRLAGGDTGELFF. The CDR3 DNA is TGTGCCAGCAGCTTCCGACTAGCGGGGGGTGACACCGGGGAGCTGTTTTTT.

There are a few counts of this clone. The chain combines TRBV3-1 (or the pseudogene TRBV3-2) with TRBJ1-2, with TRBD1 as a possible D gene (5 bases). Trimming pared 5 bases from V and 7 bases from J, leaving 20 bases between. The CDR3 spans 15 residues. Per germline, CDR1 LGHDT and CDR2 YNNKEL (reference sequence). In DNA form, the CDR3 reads TGTGCCAGCAGCATCCAGGGCGGACCTTTCGGTGGCTACACCTTC. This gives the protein CASSIQGGPFGGYTF.

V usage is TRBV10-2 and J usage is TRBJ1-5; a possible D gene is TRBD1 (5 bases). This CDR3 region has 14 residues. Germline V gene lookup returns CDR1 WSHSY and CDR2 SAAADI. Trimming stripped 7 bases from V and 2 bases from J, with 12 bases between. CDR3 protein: CASTTSGGNQPQHF. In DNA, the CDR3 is TGCGCCAGCACCACCTCGGGGGGCAATCAGCCCCAGCATTTT.

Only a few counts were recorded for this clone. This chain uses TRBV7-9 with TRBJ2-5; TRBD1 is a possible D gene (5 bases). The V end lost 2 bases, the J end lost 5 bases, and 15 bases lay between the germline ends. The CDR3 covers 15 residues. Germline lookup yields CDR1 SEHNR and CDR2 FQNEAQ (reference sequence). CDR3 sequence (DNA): TGTGCCAGCAGCTTAAACCGACAGATAGTTGAGACCCAGTACTTC. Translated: CASSLNRQIVETQYF.

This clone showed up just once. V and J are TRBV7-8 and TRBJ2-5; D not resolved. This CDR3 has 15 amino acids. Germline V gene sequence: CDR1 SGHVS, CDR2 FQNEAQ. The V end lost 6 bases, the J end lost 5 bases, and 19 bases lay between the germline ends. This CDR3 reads CASRGIRVGFETQYF. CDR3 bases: TGTGCCAGCAGGGGGATAAGGGTTGGATTCGAGACCCAGTACTTC.

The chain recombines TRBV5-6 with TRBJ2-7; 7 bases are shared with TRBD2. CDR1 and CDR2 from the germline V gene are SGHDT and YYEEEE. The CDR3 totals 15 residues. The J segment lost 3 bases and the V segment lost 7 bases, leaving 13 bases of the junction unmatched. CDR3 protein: CASGEGPNPYYEQYF. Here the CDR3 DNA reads TGTGCCAGCGGGGAGGGCCCGAACCCCTACTACGAGCAGTACTTC.

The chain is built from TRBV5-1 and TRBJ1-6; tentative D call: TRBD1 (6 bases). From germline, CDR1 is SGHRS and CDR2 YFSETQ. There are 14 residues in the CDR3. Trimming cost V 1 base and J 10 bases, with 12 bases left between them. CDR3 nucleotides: TGCGCCAGCAGCTTGTGGGACAAACTGTCACCCCTCCACTTT. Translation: CASSLWDKLSPLHF.